The clone carrying this TCR beta chain was detected only once. The entry originates in a study of blood T cell repertoires in COVID-19. Across the whole study: Whether acute or convalescent, the COVID-19 samples came from the United States, Italy and Spain. PBMCs, B-cell-depleted T cells, or T cells were the source of the cDNA or gDNA that made up the material.

The CDR3 length is 15 residues. From germline, CDR1 is KGHSH and CDR2 LQKENI. V shed 2 bases and J 3 bases; nucleotides not matched to a gene: 2. How the authors handled the data: Scientists estimated how many nucleated cells there were by amplifying reference gene primers. Sequenced by immunoSEQ multiplex PCR; TCRdb stores in-frame clones only, minus some. D and trimming come from the DNA, and the V and J calls and clone size come from that table. The sample lists hundreds of thousands of clones; roughly 88% were seen once. This TCR came from a man aged 18 to 30 with active or convalescent COVID-19. The sequencing input was peripheral blood. The chain combines TRBV18 with TRBJ1-5, with 9 bases identical to TRBD1. For the CDR3, the DNA is TGTGCCAGCTCACCAGGGACAGGGAACAATCAGCCCCAGCATTTT. Residues: CASSPGTGNNQPQHF.